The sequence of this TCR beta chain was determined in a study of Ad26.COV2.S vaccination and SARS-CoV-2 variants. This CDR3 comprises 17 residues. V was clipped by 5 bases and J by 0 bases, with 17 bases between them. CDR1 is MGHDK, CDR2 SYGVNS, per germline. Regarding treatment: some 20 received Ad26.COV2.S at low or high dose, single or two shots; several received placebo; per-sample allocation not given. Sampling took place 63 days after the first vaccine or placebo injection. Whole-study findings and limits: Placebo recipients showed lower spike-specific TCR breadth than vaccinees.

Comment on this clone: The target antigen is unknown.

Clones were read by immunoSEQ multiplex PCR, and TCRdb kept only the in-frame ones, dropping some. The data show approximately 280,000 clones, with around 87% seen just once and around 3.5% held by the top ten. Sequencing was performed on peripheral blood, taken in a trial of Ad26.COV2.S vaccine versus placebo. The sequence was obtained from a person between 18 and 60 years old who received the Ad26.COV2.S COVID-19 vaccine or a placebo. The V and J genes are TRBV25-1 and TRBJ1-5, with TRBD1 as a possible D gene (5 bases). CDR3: CASSPTSAGGSNQPQHF. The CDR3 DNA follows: TGTGCCAGCAGTCCTACCTCGGCGGGGGGTAGCAATCAGCCCCAGCATTTT.